The 20 T cell receptor beta chains given below trace back to one sample, sequenced in a study of T cells in localized non-small cell lung cancer. The table came from immunoSEQ multiplex PCR; TCRdb's copy has only in-frame clones and leaves some out. The sample holds 10,000 to 15,000 clones; about 82% are singletons and the top ten take roughly 60%. This specimen consisted of peripheral blood, obtained before any cancer treatment. Receptor source: an older male donor with stage III lung adenocarcinoma.

The rearrangement joins TRBV11-2 to TRBJ2-1, with 15 bases lining up with TRBD2. CDR3 length: 17 residues. The germline gives CDR1 SGHAT, CDR2 FQNNGV. V was clipped by 5 bases and J by 0 bases; unmatched bases: 2. DNA for the CDR3: TGTGCCAGCAGCAGGGGACTAGCGGGAGGCTCCTACAATGAGCAGTTCTTC. Translated: CASSRGLAGGSYNEQFF.

J is TRBJ1-2 and V is TRBV5-6; D not certain. From germline, CDR1 is SGHDT and CDR2 YYEEEE. The CDR3 is 13 amino acids. V was clipped by 4 bases and J by 3 bases, with 10 bases between them. CDR3 sequence (DNA): TGTGCCAGCAGCCCCCCCAATTACTATGGCTACACCTTC. It codes for CASSPPNYYGYTF.

This sequence joins TRBV6-1 and TRBJ1-6; 7 bases align to TRBD1. V was pared by 2 bases and J by 10 bases, with 8 bases of the junction left unmatched. The CDR3 runs to 15 residues. The germline gives CDR1 MNHNS, CDR2 SASEGT. CDR3 sequence: CASSEYRGTRSPLHF. Here the CDR3 DNA reads TGTGCCAGCAGTGAATACAGGGGTACGCGATCACCCCTCCACTTT.

This chain connects TRBV15 to TRBJ2-7, with TRBD1 matching 9 bases. This CDR3 has 17 amino acids. The V segment lost 1 base and the J segment 3 bases; nucleotides outside the gene matches: 10. CDR1 LNHNV and CDR2 YYDKDF come from the germline V gene (reference sequence). The CDR3 DNA reads as TGTGCCACCAGCAGAGGAACCACAGGGGGCTACGACTACGAGCAGTACTTC. It codes for CATSRGTTGGYDYEQYF.

The chain employs TRBV11-2 and TRBJ2-5; TRBD2 matches at 14 bases. Germline V gene lookup returns CDR1 SGHAT and CDR2 FQNNGV. V lost 5 bases, J lost 4 bases, and 9 bases stayed unmatched. The CDR3 totals 17 residues. Here the CDR3 reads CASSRGTSGRLGETQYF. CDR3 coding DNA: TGTGCCAGCAGCCGAGGGACTAGCGGGAGATTAGGAGAGACCCAGTACTTC. The full variable domain, rest sourced from reference TRBV11-2 and TRBJ2-5, is EAGVAQSPRYKIIEKRQSVAFWCNPISGHATLYWYQQILGQGPKLLIQFQNNGVVDDSQLPKDRFSAERLKGVDSTLKIQPAKLEDSAVYLCASSRGTSGRLGETQYFGPGTRLLVL.

The V call is TRBV5-1, the J call TRBJ1-1, with D possibly TRBD1 on 5 matching bases. Per germline, CDR1 SGHRS and CDR2 YFSETQ. This CDR3 has 14 residues. The V gene lost 7 bases and the J gene lost 4 bases, with 17 bases spanning the gap. CDR3: CASGRGAAFTEAFF. In DNA, the CDR3 is TGCGCCAGCGGACGGGGCGCGGCTTTCACTGAAGCTTTCTTT.

The chain employs TRBV5-1 and TRBJ2-2; no reliable D call. CDR1 is SGHRS and CDR2 is YFSETQ in the germline V gene. The ends were cut back, 0 bases at V and 6 bases at J, with 9 bases in the middle. The CDR3 contains 14 residues. CDR3 amino acids: CASSLEASAGELFF. The DNA of the CDR3 is TGCGCCAGCAGCTTGGAGGCTTCTGCCGGGGAGCTGTTTTTT. Supplemented by reference TRBV5-1 and TRBJ2-2, the full variable domain reads KAGVTQTPRYLIKTRGQQVTLSCSPISGHRSVSWYQQTPGQGLQFLFEYFSETQRNKGNFPGRFSGRQFSNSRSEMNVSTLELGDSALYLCASSLEASAGELFFGEGSRLTVL.

With respect to this clone: The identical CDR3 is also encoded by other nucleotide sequences in the sample. The chain has TRBV5-6 and TRBJ1-2; no reliable D call. V was trimmed by 4 bases and J by 0 bases, leaving 19 bases between them. The CDR3 sequence is 17 residues long. Germline CDR1 is SGHDT and CDR2 is YYEEEE. The CDR3 region has the DNA TGTGCCAGCAGCCCTACTAGAATGGTCTCAGCTAACTATGGCTACACCTTC. This gives the protein CASSPTRMVSANYGYTF. Together with reference TRBV5-6 and TRBJ1-2, the CDR3 gives the full variable domain: DAGVTQSPTHLIKTRGQQVTLRCSPKSGHDTVSWYQQALGQGPQFIFQYYEEEERQRGNFPDRFSGHQFPNYSSELNVNALLLGDSALYLCASSPTRMVSANYGYTFGSGTRLTVV.

Comments on this clone: The junction does not match germline at one end; this may be a read error. This sequence joins TRBV7-7 and TRBJ2-5; perhaps D is TRBD1 or TRBD2 (5 bases each). Germline V CDR1 and CDR2: SSHAT, FNYEAQ (reference sequence). The CDR3 extends over 15 amino acids. CDR3 residues: CASSLALGAGKTQYF. The DNA of the CDR3 is TGTGCTAGCAGCTTAGCTCTCGGGGCCGGTAAGACCCAGTACTTC. The variable domain in full, completed from reference TRBV7-7 and TRBJ2-5, reads GAGVSQSPRYKVTKRGQDVTLRCDPISSHATLYWYQQALGQGPEFLTYFNYEAQPDKSGLPSDRFSAERPEGSISTLTIQRTEQRDSAMYRCASSLALGAGKTQYFGPGTRLLVL.

This clone was picked up a small number of times. The V gene is TRBV20-1, the J gene TRBJ1-1; D perhaps matches TRBD1 (5 bases). Germline loops: CDR1 DFQATT, CDR2 SNEGSKA (reference sequence). Trimming stripped 3 bases from V and 11 bases from J, with 13 bases between. The CDR3 totals 11 residues. CDR3 nucleotides: TGCAGTGCTAGCGAGGGGCGAGGGGCTTTCTTT. This translates into CSASEGRGAFF.

The genes are TRBV2 and TRBJ2-4, with TRBD2 matching 11 bases. This CDR3 contains 14 residues. V lost 6 bases and J lost 6; bases outside the gene matches: 4. Germline V lookup: CDR1 SNHLY, CDR2 FYNNEI. The CDR3 sequence: CASRDLAGGNIQYF. CDR3 sequence (DNA): TGTGCCAGCAGGGATCTAGCGGGAGGAAACATTCAGTACTTC.

This clone was seen a single time. This chain links TRBV12-5 with TRBJ1-2; a possible D gene is TRBD1 (5 bases). The CDR3 extends over 11 amino acids. The V end was cut by 6 bases, the J end by 10 bases, with 12 bases between. Germline V CDR1 and CDR2: LGHNT, FRNRAP. CDR3 sequence: CASGRDAYYTF. The CDR3 coding sequence is TGTGCTAGTGGACGGGACGCCTACTACACCTTC.

J is TRBJ1-5 and V is TRBV6-5; no clear D gene. V was pared by 2 bases and J by 11 bases, with 13 bases between. The germline V gene has CDR1 MNHEY and CDR2 SVGAGI. The CDR3 extends over 13 amino acids. The CDR3 sequence is CASSYPASGTQHF. The CDR3 DNA reads as TGTGCCAGCAGTTACCCGGCCTCCGGGACCCAGCATTTT.

The chain recombines TRBV4-1 with TRBJ1-2; D perhaps matches TRBD1 (5 bases). CDR1 is MGHRA, CDR2 YSYEKL, per germline. This CDR3 region has 17 residues. V lost 1 base and J 4 bases, leaving 19 bases between the germline ends. CDR3 DNA sequence: TGCGCCAGCAGCCAAGGGAAGGCGGGGGTCCTAGGCTATGGCTACACCTTC. Translated, it gives CASSQGKAGVLGYGYTF.

This clone occurred once. This chain links TRBV7-9 with TRBJ1-2; TRBD1 might be the D (6 bases). Germline CDR1 reads SEHNR; CDR2 reads FQNEAQ (reference sequence). V lost 3 bases to trimming and J lost 6 bases, with 14 bases between them. This CDR3 is 14 amino acids long. The CDR3 loop reads CASSFLGGGDGYTF. CDR3 in DNA: TGTGCCAGCAGCTTCTTAGGCGGGGGCGATGGCTACACCTTC.

The gene calls are TRBV5-6 and TRBJ2-5; 7 nucleotides agree with TRBD1. The CDR3 has 15 amino acids. Germline lookup yields CDR1 SGHDT and CDR2 YYEEEE. J gave up 3 bases and V 3 bases, and 8 bases lay outside the gene matches. Here the CDR3 reads CASSSSGGRKETQYF. CDR3 nucleotide sequence: TGTGCCAGCAGCTCTTCAGGGGGTCGCAAAGAGACCCAGTACTTC.

The rearrangement uses TRBV6-1 and TRBJ2-3, with 13 bases matching TRBD2. Germline lookup yields CDR1 MNHNS and CDR2 SASEGT. The CDR3 totals 16 residues. The ends lost 3 bases at V and 3 bases at J; junction bases unmatched: 3. CDR3 amino acids: CASSETLAGGTDTQYF. The CDR3 DNA sequence: TGTGCCAGCAGTGAGACACTAGCGGGAGGGACAGATACGCAGTATTTT.

The chain is built from TRBV6-1 and TRBJ2-7, with D possibly being TRBD2 (7 bases). The germline V and J ends were trimmed by 11 bases and 5 bases, with 16 bases remaining between them. CDR1 is MNHNS and CDR2 is SASEGT in the germline V gene. The CDR3 spans 12 residues. This chain's CDR3 is CASATGGHEQYF. For the CDR3, the DNA is TGTGCCTCAGCGACGGGGGGCCACGAGCAGTACTTC.

As to this clone: This sample includes further DNA sequences coding for the same CDR3. The chain carries TRBV7-8 and TRBJ1-2, with a possible D match to TRBD1 (6 bases). V lost 3 bases to trimming and J lost 8 bases, with 22 bases between them. Germline V gene lookup returns CDR1 SGHVS and CDR2 FQNEAQ. The CDR3 is 16 amino acids. The CDR3 DNA sequence: TGTGCCAGCAGCTTGGGGGCCCTCAACCCGGCGGGGGGCTACACCTTC. The encoded protein is CASSLGALNPAGGYTF.

V is TRBV5-1 and J is TRBJ1-5; D may be TRBD1 (5 bases). The V end lost 0 bases, the J end lost 3 bases, and 10 bases lay between the germline ends. CDR1 is SGHRS, CDR2 YFSETQ, per germline. The CDR3 loop spans 15 amino acids. CDR3 protein: CASSLGPGDNQPQHF. CDR3 DNA: TGCGCCAGCAGCTTGGGCCCGGGGGACAATCAGCCCCAGCATTTT.